This T cell receptor (beta chain) was recovered during a study of cytomegalovirus exposure and HLA in healthy donors. This clone was detected only a few times. Its antigen is unidentified. At collection, donors were nominally healthy, but unrecorded immune exposures were probable. CDR1 SGDLS and CDR2 YYNGEE come from the germline V gene. V trimming: 3 bases; J trimming: 7 bases; junction bases outside the gene matches: 4. This CDR3 is built from 14 residues. Study results and limitations: Analyses of presence and absence presupposed an approximately uniform sequencing depth across donors. A later analysis showed that HLA-associated TCR beta chains had undergone more clonal expansion than equally common others. An apparent linkage of common viral pathogens to several of the most significant clusters emerged in a later analysis.

13 Jbeta primers and 60 Vbeta primers were used for the PCR. Measured with immunoSEQ multiplex PCR; TCRdb has only the in-frame clones, and not every one. The sample lists about 110,000 clones, 82% seen once, with 2.5% in the top ten. This chain links TRBV9 with TRBJ1-6; TRBD1 matches at 7 bases. The clonotype comes from a young woman in good health and CMV-seronegative. Input material: PBMCs. The CDR3 protein is CASSEPQGNSPLHF. In DNA, the CDR3 is TGTGCCAGCAGCGAGCCACAGGGGAATTCACCCCTCCACTTT.